This T cell receptor beta chain was observed in a study of T cell responses to AZD1222 COVID-19 vaccine. Overall study results and limits: Among spike-specific TCRs, nearly half reportedly target unmutated variant regions. The donor cohort was predominantly white British with a female majority, and clonal diversity may have been underestimated. Vaccination with two AZD1222 doses was followed by a rise in Spike-specific TCR breadth and depth.

Of note for this clone: The antigen remains undetermined.

Produced via immunoSEQ multiplex PCR; TCRdb's table is partial and in-frame only. The sample yields under 200,000 clones, roughly 86% seen once. Looked up from germline, CDR1 is MNHEY and CDR2 is SVGAGI. This CDR3 has 14 residues. Trimming removed 8 bases from V and 1 base from J, with 12 bases in between. The receptor was derived from an adult in good health. The sample was peripheral blood, taken on day 0 of AZD1222 vaccination. The chain links TRBV6-5 to TRBJ2-4, with no clear D. CDR3 in DNA: TGTGCCAGCGGGCCCAGCGCGGCCAAAAACATTCAGTACTTC. Protein: CASGPSAAKNIQYF.